Shown below are 27 T cell receptor beta chains from a single sample sequenced in a study of molecular identifiers for immune sequencing clone quantification. One entry per CDR3 protein results from TCRdb running MiXCR on the PCR reads. Among about 640,000 distinct CDR3 sequences listed, just under 20% were seen once. The sequenced sample consisted of naive CD8+ T cells from blood, with Jurkat cell RNA spiked in. The sample's subset: FACS-sorted CD8+CD4-CCR7+CD45RA+ naive T cells. The receptor set was obtained from a human donor in good health. Some libraries in this study had Jurkat cell RNA spiked in.

This clonotype came up many times. The chain joins TRBV28 to TRBJ2-7; 9 bases are shared with TRBD2. Germline V gene sequence: CDR1 MDHEN, CDR2 SYDVKM. V dropped 3 bases and J dropped 5; count of bases not matched to a gene: 11. This CDR3 region has 16 residues. The CDR3 coding sequence is TGTGCCAGCAGTTTTTATCGGGGCCGACTAGCGGACGAGCAGTACTTC. It specifies CASSFYRGRLADEQYF.

This clonotype was detected ten times or more. V usage is TRBV7-9 and J usage is TRBJ2-5; 7 nucleotides align to TRBD2. The J segment lost 11 bases and the V segment lost 5 bases, leaving 5 bases of the junction unmatched. The CDR3 consists of 11 residues. CDR1 is SEHNR and CDR2 is FQNEAQ in the germline V gene (reference sequence). For the CDR3, the DNA is TGTGCCAGCAGCCCCAGCGGGATTCAGTACTTC. Translation gives CASSPSGIQYF. Complete variable domain (other parts from reference TRBV7-9 and TRBJ2-5): DTGVSQNPRHKITKRGQNVTFRCDPISEHNRLYWYRQTLGQGPEFLTYFQNEAQLEKSRLLSDRFSAERPKGSFSTLEIQRTEQGDSAMYLCASSPSGIQYFGPGTRLLVL.

This clonotype was observed at least ten times. This chain links TRBV24-1 with TRBJ2-2; D ambiguous. The V end lost 4 bases, the J end lost 1 base, and 12 bases lay between the germline ends. The germline gives CDR1 KGHDR, CDR2 SFDVKD. This CDR3 is built from 16 residues. CDR3 protein: CATSDQDRLNTGELFF. CDR3 coding DNA: TGTGCCACCAGTGACCAGGACCGTCTGAACACCGGGGAGCTGTTTTTT.

Remarks on this clonotype: A much larger clone lies one base from this, so it may be a read error. J is TRBJ2-7 and V is TRBV4-1; D may correspond to TRBD1 or TRBD2 (5 bases each). CDR1 MGHRA and CDR2 YSYEKL come from the germline V gene. The CDR3 length is 16 residues. The V and J ends lost 4 bases and 5 bases respectively, with 21 bases between them. The CDR3 region has the DNA TGCGCCAGCAGCCGAGACTTGATGACAGCGGCCAACGAGCAGTACTTC. It encodes CASSRDLMTAANEQYF.

This rearrangement joins TRBV7-9 to TRBJ2-7, with TRBD2 matching over 8 bases. Per germline, CDR1 SEHNR and CDR2 FQNEAQ (reference sequence). The CDR3 contains 15 residues. The ends lost 5 bases at V and 2 bases at J; junction bases unmatched: 8. CDR3 region: CASSPDRGGTYEQYF. CDR3 DNA sequence: TGTGCCAGCAGCCCTGACCGGGGGGGAACCTACGAGCAGTACTTC. The variable domain in full, completed from reference TRBV7-9 and TRBJ2-7, reads DTGVSQNPRHKITKRGQNVTFRCDPISEHNRLYWYRQTLGQGPEFLTYFQNEAQLEKSRLLSDRFSAERPKGSFSTLEIQRTEQGDSAMYLCASSPDRGGTYEQYFGPGTRLTVT.

This clonotype was detected ten times or more. V gene TRBV5-6 combines with J gene TRBJ1-2; 11 bases align to TRBD1. The junction had 10 bases not matched to a gene; V was cut back by 6 bases and J by 3 bases. This CDR3 is 16 amino acids long. The germline CDR1 and CDR2 sequences are SGHDT and YYEEEE. The CDR3 protein is CASKAEGTGGDYGYTF. DNA for the CDR3: TGTGCCAGCAAGGCAGAGGGGACAGGGGGTGACTATGGCTACACCTTC.

The chain carries TRBV3-1 and TRBJ2-2; D unresolved. Germline-derived CDR1 and CDR2 are LGHDT and YNNKEL (reference sequence). With 3 bases removed from V and 2 bases from J, the gap between germline ends came to 16 bases. The CDR3 totals 17 residues. The CDR3 DNA reads TGTGCCAGCAGCCAGCCCTTTCGAGCGACCAACACCGGGGAGCTGTTTTTT. It is translated as CASSQPFRATNTGELFF.

This clonotype was picked up a small number of times. This chain links TRBV12-3 or TRBV12-4 with TRBJ2-1; D gene uncertain. This CDR3 contains 13 residues. V lost 1 base, J lost 5 bases, and 6 bases lay in between. The CDR3, as DNA: TGTGCCAGCAGTTTAGAGCGCCACAATGAGCAGTTCTTC. Amino acids: CASSLERHNEQFF.

There are many counts of this clonotype. The chain combines TRBV29-1 with TRBJ2-4; 8 bases are a match to TRBD1. The CDR3 runs to 14 residues. The germline gives CDR1 SQVTM, CDR2 ANQGSEA. Losses at the gene ends were 5 bases for V and 6 bases for J; bases not matched to a gene: 9. The CDR3 here is CSVTPGGGRNIQYF. DNA for the CDR3: TGCAGCGTTACACCAGGGGGCGGGCGAAACATTCAGTACTTC.

This clonotype was recorded many times. The chain uses TRBV4-1 and TRBJ2-7; D possibly matches TRBD1 or TRBD2 (6 bases each). The CDR3 consists of 16 residues. Looked up from germline, CDR1 is MGHRA and CDR2 is YSYEKL. The V end lost 3 bases, the J end lost 0 bases, and 15 bases lay between the germline ends. The CDR3 region is CASSQSPGASSYEQYF. CDR3 nucleotide sequence: TGCGCCAGCAGCCAGAGCCCGGGGGCAAGCTCCTACGAGCAGTACTTC.

This clonotype was counted ten times or more. This chain connects TRBV5-6 to TRBJ2-1; 10 bases are a match to TRBD1. CDR3 length: 16 residues. V shed 4 bases, J shed 6 bases, and the junction held 10 bases outside the gene matches. Germline CDR1 is SGHDT and CDR2 is YYEEEE. The CDR3 nucleotides are TGTGCCAGCAGCGTCCGGGACAGGGGTTTCGTCAATGAGCAGTTCTTC. Amino acids: CASSVRDRGFVNEQFF. The full variable domain, rest sourced from reference TRBV5-6 and TRBJ2-1, is DAGVTQSPTHLIKTRGQQVTLRCSPKSGHDTVSWYQQALGQGPQFIFQYYEEEERQRGNFPDRFSGHQFPNYSSELNVNALLLGDSALYLCASSVRDRGFVNEQFFGPGTRLTVL.

The chain joins TRBV7-9 to TRBJ1-2; D uncertain. Trimming pared 1 base from V and 5 bases from J, leaving 14 bases between. The CDR3 contains 15 residues. The germline gives CDR1 SEHNR, CDR2 FQNEAQ (reference sequence). Here the CDR3 reads CASSLGVGQTYGYTF. The CDR3 bases are TGTGCCAGCAGCTTAGGAGTTGGGCAGACTTATGGCTACACCTTC.

This clonotype was counted only a few times. The chain combines TRBV6-2 or TRBV6-3 with TRBJ2-7; 13 bases are a match to TRBD2. The junction had 2 bases not matched to a gene; V was cut back by 2 bases and J by 7 bases. The germline V gene encodes CDR1 MNHEY and CDR2 SVGEGT. The CDR3 loop spans 14 amino acids. Written as DNA, the CDR3 is TGTGCCAGCAGTTACACTAGCGGGAGGGATGAGCAGTACTTC. Protein sequence: CASSYTSGRDEQYF.

This clonotype was seen ten or more times. V is TRBV4-3 and J is TRBJ2-3, with TRBD1 matching 9 bases. The CDR3 totals 18 residues. The germline V gene encodes CDR1 LGHNA and CDR2 YSLEER. J was trimmed by 2 bases and V by 0 bases; bases with no gene match: 9. DNA of the CDR3: TGCGCCAGCAGCCAAGAAAGGACAGGGGTGACCTACACAGATACGCAGTATTTT. This codes for CASSQERTGVTYTDTQYF.

Ten or more counts support this clonotype. The chain couples TRBV12-3 or TRBV12-4 to TRBJ2-5; 12 bases are shared with TRBD1. The V and J ends lost 4 bases and 7 bases, in that order; junction bases with no gene match: 4. The CDR3 has 14 amino acids. As DNA, the CDR3 is TGTGCCAGCAGTTCGGGACAGGGGGCGGGGACCCAGTACTTC. Encoded protein: CASSSGQGAGTQYF.

A note on this clonotype: One junction end disagrees with the germline gene, perhaps due to a read error. J is TRBJ2-7 and V is TRBV27, with a possible D match to TRBD2 (6 bases). This CDR3 region has 16 residues. The V gene's germline CDR1 is MNHEY and CDR2 SMNVEV (reference sequence). Here the CDR3 DNA reads TGTGCCAGCGGTTTAATAGGAGGGAGTACAGTCTACGAGCAGTACTTC. This sequence encodes CASGLIGGSTVYEQYF.

This clonotype has a handful of counts. The J gene is TRBJ2-1, the V gene TRBV9; 8 bases align to TRBD2. The CDR3 extends over 15 amino acids. Germline V gene sequence: CDR1 SGDLS, CDR2 YYNGEE. V was clipped by 1 base and J by 9 bases; unmatched bases: 9. The CDR3, as DNA: TGTGCCAGCAGCGTAAGTACGGGAGGGCCTGGTGAGCAGTTCTTC. Translated, it gives CASSVSTGGPGEQFF.

This clonotype came up once. This rearrangement joins TRBV12-3 or TRBV12-4 to TRBJ2-7; 9 bases fit TRBD1. CDR3 length: 14 amino acids. The V segment lost 6 bases and the J segment 9 bases; nucleotides outside the gene matches: 12. This chain's CDR3 is CASSRGQGIDGQYF. The CDR3 DNA sequence: TGTGCCAGCAGCCGGGGACAGGGCATCGACGGGCAGTACTTC.

This clonotype was counted many times. V and J are TRBV12-3 or TRBV12-4 and TRBJ1-4; D is ambiguous. V was shortened by 9 bases and J by 8 bases, with 19 bases between the two germline ends. CDR3 length: 14 amino acids. CDR3 loop: CARNSRWVPEKLFF. The CDR3 nucleotides read TGTGCCAGGAATAGTCGTTGGGTTCCGGAAAAACTGTTTTTT.

Ten or more counts support this clonotype. J is TRBJ1-5 and V is TRBV2; the D is unclear. Germline values: CDR1 SNHLY, CDR2 FYNNEI. The CDR3 contains 15 residues. The V end was cut by 0 bases, the J end by 3 bases, with 9 bases between. The CDR3 bases are TGTGCCAGCAGTGAAGCGGCGGTGCACAATCAGCCCCAGCATTTT. It codes for CASSEAAVHNQPQHF.

This clonotype was observed many times. This rearrangement joins TRBV4-1 to TRBJ2-5, with TRBD2 matching over 9 bases. The CDR3 totals 18 residues. Germline V gene data show CDR1 as MGHRA and CDR2 as YSYEKL. After removal of 3 bases from V and 5 bases from J, the junction contained 16 bases not matched to a gene. The CDR3 bases are TGCGCCAGCAGCCAGGGCGAGGGACTAGCCCGGTGGGGTGAGACCCAGTACTTC. It codes for CASSQGEGLARWGETQYF.

This clonotype was recorded at least ten times. This chain uses TRBV10-3 with TRBJ2-5; 11 nucleotides match TRBD1. This CDR3 contains 14 residues. Per germline, CDR1 ENHRY and CDR2 SYGVKD. The V segment lost 10 bases and the J segment 3 bases; nucleotides outside the gene matches: 7. The CDR3 nucleotides are TGTGCCACCCTAAGGACAGGGGGCGAAGAGACCCAGTACTTC. This translates into CATLRTGGEETQYF.

This clonotype occurred a few times. The chain carries TRBV5-1 and TRBJ2-1, with 9 bases identical to TRBD2. J lost 0 bases, V lost 3 bases, and 7 bases had no gene match. The germline gives CDR1 SGHRS, CDR2 YFSETQ. This CDR3 is 17 amino acids long. CDR3: CASSSAGLAVSYNEQFF. The CDR3 nucleotides read TGCGCCAGCAGCTCCGCGGGACTAGCAGTCTCCTACAATGAGCAGTTCTTC.

As regards this clonotype: A read error may be the cause here, since a much bigger clone is one base away. The chain joins TRBV4-3 to TRBJ2-7; D ambiguous. V was clipped by 0 bases and J by 4 bases, with 13 bases between them. Germline V gives CDR1 LGHNA, CDR2 YSLEER. The CDR3 is 15 amino acids. As DNA, the CDR3 is TGCGCCAGCAGCCAAGAGGCAAAGGTCAGGTACGAGCAGTACTTC. Its translation: CASSQEAKVRYEQYF.

The chain links TRBV4-3 to TRBJ2-7; D tentatively fits TRBD1 or TRBD2 (6 bases each). The CDR3 spans 15 residues. V gave up 4 bases and J gave up 6 bases, with 19 bases separating them. CDR1 is LGHNA, CDR2 YSLEER, per germline. The CDR3 here is CASSRDRGRTGEQYF. The CDR3 DNA sequence: TGCGCCAGCAGCCGAGATCGGGGGCGTACGGGCGAGCAGTACTTC.

This clonotype has a count of ten or more. V gene TRBV2 combines with J gene TRBJ1-1; perhaps TRBD1 as D (6 bases). This CDR3 spans 18 amino acids. Deletions cut 7 bases from V and 3 bases from J, with 27 bases between. Per germline, CDR1 SNHLY and CDR2 FYNNEI. CDR3 DNA sequence: TGTGCCAGCAACGCCCGCGTTGGGGGGGCCAGTGAGGACACTGAAGCTTTCTTT. Encoded protein: CASNARVGGASEDTEAFF.

In its sample, this clonotype was seen many times. This chain links TRBV28 with TRBJ2-3, with D tentatively TRBD2 (5 bases). Between the trimmed V and J ends, which lost 3 bases and 0 bases, there was a span of 7 bases. Germline CDR1 MDHEN, CDR2 SYDVKM. The CDR3 length is 14 residues. CDR3 nucleotide sequence: TGTGCCAGCAGTTTTAGCGTGAGCACAGATACGCAGTATTTT. Amino acid sequence: CASSFSVSTDTQYF.